This TCR beta chain was observed in a study of cytomegalovirus exposure and HLA in healthy donors. Concerning this clone itself: The target antigen is unknown.

Germline CDR1 is MNHEY and CDR2 is SMNVEV (reference sequence). Trimming took 3 bases from V and 5 from J; bases not matched to a gene: 20. This CDR3 has 20 amino acids. Study findings and constraints: Previous analysis showed most TCR beta V segments were productive about 87% or about 30% of the time. With high specificity and sensitivity, the classifier reportedly diagnosed cytomegalovirus status. Specific recognition of CMV antigens was confirmed in vitro for a few chains (all CMV-associated). Indistinguishability led to the exclusion of some V segments, TRBV6-2 and TRBV6-3 included.

The primer mix had 60 Vbeta and 13 Jbeta primers. Sequenced by immunoSEQ multiplex PCR; TCRdb stores in-frame clones only, minus some. The sample lists under 150,000 clones, around three quarters occurring once. The sequenced sample was PBMCs. The receptor was isolated from a man in his thirties or forties in good health and CMV-seronegative. V gene TRBV27 combines with J gene TRBJ2-7; 12 bases agree with TRBD2. CDR3 nucleotide sequence: TGTGCCAGCAGTTTCTGGCCGCCCGGGACTAGCGGGCTCCTCGACGACGAGCAGTACTTC. This translates into CASSFWPPGTSGLLDDEQYF.